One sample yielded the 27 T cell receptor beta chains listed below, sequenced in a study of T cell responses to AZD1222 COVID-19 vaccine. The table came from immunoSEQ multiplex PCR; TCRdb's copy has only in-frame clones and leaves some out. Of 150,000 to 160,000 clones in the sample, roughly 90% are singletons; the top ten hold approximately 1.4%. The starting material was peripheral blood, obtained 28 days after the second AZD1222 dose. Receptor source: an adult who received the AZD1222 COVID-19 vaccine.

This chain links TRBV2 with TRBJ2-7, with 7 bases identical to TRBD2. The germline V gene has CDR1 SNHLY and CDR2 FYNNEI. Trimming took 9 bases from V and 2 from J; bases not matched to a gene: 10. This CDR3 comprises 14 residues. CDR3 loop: CASRGEQGPYEQYF. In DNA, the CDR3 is TGTGCCAGTCGGGGGGAGCAGGGCCCCTACGAGCAGTACTTC.

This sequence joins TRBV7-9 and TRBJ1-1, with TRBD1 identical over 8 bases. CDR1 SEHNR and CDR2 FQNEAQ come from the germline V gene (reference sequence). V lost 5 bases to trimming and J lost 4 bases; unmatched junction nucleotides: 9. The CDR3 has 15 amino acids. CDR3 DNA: TGTGCCAGCAGCCGGTGGACAGGGACATTCACTGAAGCTTTCTTT. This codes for CASSRWTGTFTEAFF. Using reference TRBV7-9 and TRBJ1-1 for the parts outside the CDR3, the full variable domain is DTGVSQNPRHKITKRGQNVTFRCDPISEHNRLYWYRQTLGQGPEFLTYFQNEAQLEKSRLLSDRFSAERPKGSFSTLEIQRTEQGDSAMYLCASSRWTGTFTEAFFGQGTRLTVV.

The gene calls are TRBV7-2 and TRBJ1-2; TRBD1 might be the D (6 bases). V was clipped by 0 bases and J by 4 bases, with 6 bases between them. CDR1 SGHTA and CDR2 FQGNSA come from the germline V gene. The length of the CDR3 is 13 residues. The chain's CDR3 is CASSLARGYGYTF. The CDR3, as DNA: TGTGCCAGCAGCTTAGCCAGGGGCTATGGCTACACCTTC.

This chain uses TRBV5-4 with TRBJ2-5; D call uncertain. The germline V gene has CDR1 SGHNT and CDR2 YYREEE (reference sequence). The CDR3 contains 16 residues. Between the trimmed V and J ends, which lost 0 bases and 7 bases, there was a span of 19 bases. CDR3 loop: CASSLGPLDLVGTQYF. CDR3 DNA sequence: TGTGCCAGCAGCTTGGGGCCCCTGGACCTCGTGGGGACCCAGTACTTC.

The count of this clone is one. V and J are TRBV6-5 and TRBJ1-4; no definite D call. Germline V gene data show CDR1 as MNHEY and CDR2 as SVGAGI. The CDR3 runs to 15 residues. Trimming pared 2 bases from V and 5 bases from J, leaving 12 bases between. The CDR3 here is CASSYPPNLNEKLFF. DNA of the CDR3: TGTGCCAGCAGTTACCCCCCAAACCTGAATGAAAAACTGTTTTTT.

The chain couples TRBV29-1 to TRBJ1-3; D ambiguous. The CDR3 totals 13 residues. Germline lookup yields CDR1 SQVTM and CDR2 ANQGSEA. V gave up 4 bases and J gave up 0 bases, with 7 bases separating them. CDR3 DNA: TGCAGCGTTGTGGCCAACTCTGGAAACACCATATATTTT. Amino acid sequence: CSVVANSGNTIYF.

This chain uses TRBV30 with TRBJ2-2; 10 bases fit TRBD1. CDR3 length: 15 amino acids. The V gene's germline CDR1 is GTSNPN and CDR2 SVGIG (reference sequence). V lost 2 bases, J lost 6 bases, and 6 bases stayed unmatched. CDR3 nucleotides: TGTGCCTGGAGTCCAGGGACAGGGGATGCCGGGGAGCTGTTTTTT. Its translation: CAWSPGTGDAGELFF. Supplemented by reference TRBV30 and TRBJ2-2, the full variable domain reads SQTIHQWPATLVQPVGSPLSLECTVEGTSNPNLYWYRQAAGRGLQLLFYSVGIGQISSEVPQNLSASRPQDRQFILSSKKLLLSDSGFYLCAWSPGTGDAGELFFGEGSRLTVL.

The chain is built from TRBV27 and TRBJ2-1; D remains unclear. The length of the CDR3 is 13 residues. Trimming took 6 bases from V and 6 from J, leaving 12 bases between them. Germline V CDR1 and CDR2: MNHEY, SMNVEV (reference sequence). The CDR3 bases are TGTGCCAGCAGGGGGTCAAGGAGCAATGAGCAGTTCTTC. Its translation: CASRGSRSNEQFF.

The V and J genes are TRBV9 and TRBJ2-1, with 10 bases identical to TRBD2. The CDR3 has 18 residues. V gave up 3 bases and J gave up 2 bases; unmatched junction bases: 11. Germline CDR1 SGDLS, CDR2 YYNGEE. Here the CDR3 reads CASSARASGSTAYNEQFF. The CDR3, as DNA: TGTGCCAGCAGCGCGCGGGCTAGCGGGAGTACAGCCTACAATGAGCAGTTCTTC.

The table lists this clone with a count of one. The DNA of the CDR3 is TGCGCCAGCAGCTTGGACCCTTACAATGAGCAGTTCTTC. Translated: CASSLDPYNEQFF. The V gene is TRBV5-1, the J gene TRBJ2-1, with unresolved D. V was shortened by 0 bases and J by 4 bases, with 5 bases between the two germline ends. This CDR3 comprises 13 residues. Germline V lookup: CDR1 SGHRS, CDR2 YFSETQ.

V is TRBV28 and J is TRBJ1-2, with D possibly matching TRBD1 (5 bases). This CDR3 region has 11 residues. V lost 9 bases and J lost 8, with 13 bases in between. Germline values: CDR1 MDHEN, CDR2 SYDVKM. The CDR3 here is CARGGVLGYTF. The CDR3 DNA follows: TGTGCCAGGGGGGGGGTCCTGGGCTACACCTTC.

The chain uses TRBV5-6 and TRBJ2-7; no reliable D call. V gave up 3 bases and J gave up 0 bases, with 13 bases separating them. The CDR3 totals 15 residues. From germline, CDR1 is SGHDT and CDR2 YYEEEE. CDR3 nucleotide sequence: TGTGCCAGCAGCTCAGGACCTATTAGCTCCTACGAGCAGTACTTC. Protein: CASSSGPISSYEQYF.

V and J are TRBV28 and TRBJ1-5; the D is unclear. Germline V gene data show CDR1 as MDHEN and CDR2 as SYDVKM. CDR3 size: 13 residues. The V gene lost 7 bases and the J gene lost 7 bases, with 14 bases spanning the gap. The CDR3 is CASISGKGQPQHF. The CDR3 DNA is TGTGCCAGCATCTCCGGGAAGGGCCAGCCCCAGCATTTT.

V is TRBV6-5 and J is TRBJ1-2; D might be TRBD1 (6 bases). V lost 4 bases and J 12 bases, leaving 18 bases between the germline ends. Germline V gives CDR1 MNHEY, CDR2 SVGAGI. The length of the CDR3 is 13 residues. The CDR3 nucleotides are TGTGCCAGCAGTTGGGACAACAAGGGGTGGCACACCTTC. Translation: CASSWDNKGWHTF.

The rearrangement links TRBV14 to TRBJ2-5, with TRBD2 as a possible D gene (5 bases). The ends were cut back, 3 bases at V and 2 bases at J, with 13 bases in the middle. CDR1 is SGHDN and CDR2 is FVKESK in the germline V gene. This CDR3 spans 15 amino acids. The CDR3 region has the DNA TGTGCCAGCAGCCACGTCGGGATACCTCAAGAGACCCAGTACTTC. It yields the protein CASSHVGIPQETQYF.

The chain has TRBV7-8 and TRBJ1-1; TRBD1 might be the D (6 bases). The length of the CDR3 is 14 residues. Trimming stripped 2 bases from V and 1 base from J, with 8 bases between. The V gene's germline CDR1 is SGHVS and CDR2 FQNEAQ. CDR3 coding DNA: TGTGCCAGCAGCTTAAAACAGGGGAACACTGAAGCTTTCTTT. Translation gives CASSLKQGNTEAFF. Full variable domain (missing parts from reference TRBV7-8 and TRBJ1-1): GAGVSQSPRYKVAKRGQDVALRCDPISGHVSLFWYQQALGQGPEFLTYFQNEAQLDKSGLPSDRFFAERPEGSVSTLKIQRTQQEDSAVYLCASSLKQGNTEAFFGQGTRLTVV.

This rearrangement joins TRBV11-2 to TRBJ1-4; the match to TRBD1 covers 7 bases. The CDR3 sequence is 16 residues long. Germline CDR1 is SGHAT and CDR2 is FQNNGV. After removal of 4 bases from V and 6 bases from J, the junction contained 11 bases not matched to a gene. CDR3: CASSSQGVRRDEKLFF. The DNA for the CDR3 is TGTGCCAGCAGCTCCCAGGGGGTGCGGAGGGATGAAAAACTGTTTTTT.

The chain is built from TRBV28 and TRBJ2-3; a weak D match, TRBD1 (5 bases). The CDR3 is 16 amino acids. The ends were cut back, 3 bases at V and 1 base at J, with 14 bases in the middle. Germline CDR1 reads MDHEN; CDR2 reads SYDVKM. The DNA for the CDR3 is TGTGCCAGCAGTTTGGTCTCAGGGTACGGCACAGATACGCAGTATTTT. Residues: CASSLVSGYGTDTQYF.

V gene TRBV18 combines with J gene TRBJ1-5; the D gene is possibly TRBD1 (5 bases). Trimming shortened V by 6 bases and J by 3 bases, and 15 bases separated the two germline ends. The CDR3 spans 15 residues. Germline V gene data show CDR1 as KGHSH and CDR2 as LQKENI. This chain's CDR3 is CASSGGLAPNQPQHF. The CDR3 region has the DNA TGTGCCAGCTCGGGGGGACTGGCACCCAATCAGCCCCAGCATTTT.

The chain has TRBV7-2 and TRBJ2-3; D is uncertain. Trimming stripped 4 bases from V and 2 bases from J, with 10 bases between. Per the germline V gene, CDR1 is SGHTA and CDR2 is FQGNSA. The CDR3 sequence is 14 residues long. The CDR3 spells CASSWLIFTDTQYF. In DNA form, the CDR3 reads TGTGCCAGCAGCTGGCTCATTTTCACAGATACGCAGTATTTT.

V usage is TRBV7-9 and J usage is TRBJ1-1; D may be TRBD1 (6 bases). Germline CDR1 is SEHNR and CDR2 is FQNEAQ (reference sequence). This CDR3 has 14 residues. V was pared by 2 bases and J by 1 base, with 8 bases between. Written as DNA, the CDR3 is TGTGCCAGCAGCTTACAGGGGACGAACACTGAAGCTTTCTTT. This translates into CASSLQGTNTEAFF.

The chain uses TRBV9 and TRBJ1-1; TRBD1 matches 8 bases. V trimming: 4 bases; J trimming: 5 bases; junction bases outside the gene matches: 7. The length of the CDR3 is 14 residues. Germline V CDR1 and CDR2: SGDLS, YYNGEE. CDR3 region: CASSPRTGKTEAFF. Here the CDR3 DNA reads TGTGCCAGCAGCCCCCGGACAGGGAAGACTGAAGCTTTCTTT.

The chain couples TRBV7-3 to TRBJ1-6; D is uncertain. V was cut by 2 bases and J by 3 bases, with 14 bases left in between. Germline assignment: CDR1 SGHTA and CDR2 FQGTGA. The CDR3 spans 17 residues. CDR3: CASSLGPSGIYNSPLHF. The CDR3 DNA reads TGTGCCAGCAGCTTAGGTCCGTCCGGGATCTATAATTCACCCCTCCACTTT.

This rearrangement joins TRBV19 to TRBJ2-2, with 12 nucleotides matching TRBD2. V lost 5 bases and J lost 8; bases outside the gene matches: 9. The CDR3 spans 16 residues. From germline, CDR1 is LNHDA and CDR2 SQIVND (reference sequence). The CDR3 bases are TGTGCCAGTAGTCATCTAGCGGGGGGGCCAACTGGGGAGCTGTTTTTT. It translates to CASSHLAGGPTGELFF.

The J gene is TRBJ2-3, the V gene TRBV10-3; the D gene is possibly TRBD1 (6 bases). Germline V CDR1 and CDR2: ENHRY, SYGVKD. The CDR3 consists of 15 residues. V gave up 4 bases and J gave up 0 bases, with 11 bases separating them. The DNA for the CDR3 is TGTGCCATCAGTGCAGACAGGTCTAGCACAGATACGCAGTATTTT. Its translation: CAISADRSSTDTQYF.

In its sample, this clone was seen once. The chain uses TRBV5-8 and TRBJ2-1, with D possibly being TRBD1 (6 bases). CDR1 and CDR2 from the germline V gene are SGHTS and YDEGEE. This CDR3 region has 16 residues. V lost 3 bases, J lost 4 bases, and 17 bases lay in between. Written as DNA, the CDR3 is TGTGCCAGCAGCTCCATGGACAGTAAGATTTACAATGAGCAGTTCTTC. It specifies CASSSMDSKIYNEQFF.

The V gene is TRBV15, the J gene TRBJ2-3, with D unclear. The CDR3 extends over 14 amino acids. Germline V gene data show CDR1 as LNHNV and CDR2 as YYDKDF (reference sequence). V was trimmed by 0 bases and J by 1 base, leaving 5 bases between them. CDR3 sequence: CATSRDYRTDTQYF. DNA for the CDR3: TGTGCCACCAGCAGAGATTACCGCACAGATACGCAGTATTTT.